The T cell receptor beta chain described here comes from a study of blood T cell repertoires in COVID-19. Looking at the study overall: The United States, Italy and Spain provided the acute and convalescent COVID-19 samples. T cells, B-cell-depleted T cells, or PBMCs supplied cDNA or gDNA.

The V and J ends lost 5 bases and 0 bases respectively, with 13 bases between them. This CDR3 spans 15 amino acids. CDR1 and CDR2 (germline): LNHDA, SQIVND (reference sequence). Self-reported history from a screening survey and questionnaire set each donor's cohort. Under the authors' procedure: Amplification with reference gene primers provided the estimates of nucleated cell counts. Assay: immunoSEQ multiplex PCR; the TCRdb copy retains only in-frame clones and omits some. That table supplies the V and J calls and clone size; D and trimming were determined from the DNA. The repertoire has over 130,000 clones, roughly 80% of them found once; the top ten carry 1.5% to 2%.

The chain joins TRBV19 to TRBJ2-5; maybe TRBD1 (6 bases). The TCR sequence derives from a woman under 30 who had been exposed to COVID-19. Material for sequencing was PBMCs or T cells enriched from blood (not recorded which). DNA for the CDR3: TGTGCCAGTAGTCTCCACCGGGACAACCAAGAGACCCAGTACTTC. It translates to CASSLHRDNQETQYF.